The 30 T cell receptor beta chains given below trace back to one sample, sequenced in a study of T-cell reconstitution after alpha-beta-depleted transplantation in children (dated by TCRdb to about 2016). According to the study, the label for this sample's treatment or condition signals: allogeneic hematopoietic cell transplantation with graft depleted of TCRalphabeta T cells and CD19 B cells. Receptors were amplified or captured by PCR. The listed sequencing device is Illumina HiSeq 2500. TCR libraries were prepared with molecular barcoding, using unique molecular identifiers to normalize TCRbeta repertoire quantification. Using fastp trimming at Q25 and MiXCR clonotype assembly, TCRdb reanalyzed the public sequencing data and kept in-frame beta chains. One record per CDR3 amino acid sequence lists the most common genes and DNA. The sample yields more than 200,000 distinct CDR3 sequences; under 30% were counted once. Jointly, the top ten make up around 4.8% of the sample.

The sequencing here drew on PBMCs, mostly from graft donor cells, taken 360 days after TCRalphabeta/CD19-depleted stem cell transplant. The receptors stem from a female patient aged 2-9 years who had a stem cell transplant for congenital amegakaryocytic thrombocytopenia, so the T cells may come from the graft donor.

This chain connects TRBV25-1 to TRBJ2-1, with D possibly being TRBD2 (5 bases). Germline values: CDR1 MGHDK, CDR2 SYGVNS. The ends were cut back, 0 bases at V and 4 bases at J, with 10 bases in the middle. The CDR3 has 15 residues. CDR3 nucleotide sequence: TGTGCCAGCAGTGAATATACCGGGGTTTACAATGAGCAGTTCTTC. This gives the protein CASSEYTGVYNEQFF.

V gene TRBV5-1 combines with J gene TRBJ2-5; D might be TRBD2 (6 bases). This CDR3 spans 12 amino acids. Trimming stripped 7 bases from V and 5 bases from J, with 12 bases between. Germline V gene lookup returns CDR1 SGHRS and CDR2 YFSETQ. The CDR3 DNA reads as TGCGCCAGCCACTCTAGCGCCGAGACCCAGTACTTC. Translation: CASHSSAETQYF.

This clonotype was seen a handful of times. The CDR3 region is CSAAGSGTPLYEQYF. CDR3 nucleotides: TGCAGTGCTGCAGGGTCCGGGACTCCTCTCTACGAGCAGTACTTC. The rearrangement joins TRBV20-1 to TRBJ2-7; D possibly corresponds to TRBD2 (6 bases). This CDR3 comprises 15 residues. Trimming left V 5 bases short and J 3 bases short, with 20 bases between. Germline CDR1 DFQATT, CDR2 SNEGSKA (reference sequence).

In this sample, this clonotype turned up a few times. This chain joins TRBV30 and TRBJ2-7; no reliable D call. This CDR3 has 12 residues. Trimming shortened V by 0 bases and J by 5 bases, and 8 bases separated the two germline ends. Germline lookup yields CDR1 GTSNPN and CDR2 SVGIG (reference sequence). The CDR3 loop reads CAWSVGSHEQYF. CDR3 in DNA: TGTGCCTGGAGTGTAGGGTCCCACGAGCAGTACTTC. Full variable domain (rest looked up from reference TRBV30 and TRBJ2-7): SQTIHQWPATLVQPVGSPLSLECTVEGTSNPNLYWYRQAAGRGLQLLFYSVGIGQISSEVPQNLSASRPQDRQFILSSKKLLLSDSGFYLCAWSVGSHEQYFGPGTRLTVT.

Ten or more counts support this clonotype. The chain recombines TRBV12-3 or TRBV12-4 with TRBJ2-7; D tentatively fits TRBD1 or TRBD2 (5 bases each). Trimming removed 5 bases at V and 7 bases at J, with 18 bases between. This CDR3 is 14 amino acids long. CDR3 amino acids: CASSPSGPPGEQYF. CDR3 sequence (DNA): TGTGCCAGCAGTCCCTCGGGACCTCCCGGGGAGCAGTACTTC.

This chain connects TRBV7-8 to TRBJ2-5; TRBD2 matches 7 bases. The germline V gene encodes CDR1 SGHVS and CDR2 FQNEAQ. V lost 5 bases, J lost 7 bases, and 10 bases stayed unmatched. CDR3 length: 14 amino acids. In DNA form, the CDR3 reads TGTGCCAGCAGCCGATACCAGCGGGGAGGGACCCAGTACTTC. It yields the protein CASSRYQRGGTQYF.

This clonotype has just a few counts. This rearrangement joins TRBV3-1 to TRBJ1-2; 7 bases match TRBD1. V was clipped by 6 bases and J by 3 bases; unmatched bases: 7. Per germline, CDR1 LGHDT and CDR2 YNNKEL (reference sequence). The CDR3 sequence is 14 residues long. The CDR3 nucleotides read TGTGCCAGCAGGTTCTCCGACAGGGACTATGGCTACACCTTC. Translating gives CASRFSDRDYGYTF.

V usage is TRBV6-1 and J usage is TRBJ1-4, with TRBD1 identical over 7 bases. Germline trimming cut 6 bases from V and 8 bases from J; bases unmatched to any gene: 6. The CDR3 length is 13 residues. Germline CDR1 reads MNHNS; CDR2 reads SASEGT. CDR3 amino acids: CASRGTDSEKLFF. CDR3 sequence (DNA): TGTGCCAGCAGGGGGACAGATTCGGAAAAACTGTTTTTT.

This clonotype occurred once. The rearrangement uses TRBV5-5 and TRBJ2-2; TRBD1 agrees at 7 bases. This CDR3 is 16 amino acids long. The germline gives CDR1 SGHKS, CDR2 YYEKEE (reference sequence). V gave up 0 bases and J gave up 1 base; unmatched junction bases: 3. The chain's CDR3 is CASSLVRQGNTGELFF. The CDR3 nucleotides read TGTGCCAGCAGCTTGGTGAGACAGGGGAACACCGGGGAGCTGTTTTTT.

This clonotype was detected only a few times. The genes are TRBV20-1 and TRBJ2-5; tentative D call: TRBD2 (5 bases). V was cut by 2 bases and J by 4 bases, with 20 bases left in between. Germline loops: CDR1 DFQATT, CDR2 SNEGSKA (reference sequence). The CDR3 consists of 16 residues. The DNA for the CDR3 is TGCAGTGCTAGAAGGTCAAGGACTGGGTCCGGAGAGACCCAGTACTTC. Amino acids: CSARRSRTGSGETQYF.

The J gene is TRBJ2-1, the V gene TRBV18; 8 nucleotides line up with TRBD2. CDR1 is KGHSH and CDR2 is LQKENI in the germline V gene. V lost 3 bases to trimming and J lost 3 bases; unmatched junction nucleotides: 10. The CDR3 runs 17 residues. The CDR3 loop is CASSPIVGRANYNEQFF. The CDR3 DNA follows: TGTGCCAGCTCACCGATCGTCGGGAGGGCCAACTACAATGAGCAGTTCTTC.

This clonotype was found many times. The chain is built from TRBV20-1 and TRBJ2-5, with a tentative D call TRBD1 (5 bases). The CDR3 contains 13 residues. With 6 bases removed from V and 5 bases from J, the gap between germline ends came to 16 bases. The germline V gene encodes CDR1 DFQATT and CDR2 SNEGSKA (reference sequence). For the CDR3, the DNA is TGCAGTGCAACGCAGGGTTTGGGGGAGACCCAGTACTTC. Amino acids: CSATQGLGETQYF.

This clonotype was detected a few times. The CDR3 here is CASSASSGAAYEQYF. The DNA of the CDR3 is TGTGCCAGCAGCGCCTCCAGCGGGGCAGCCTACGAGCAGTACTTC. The chain uses TRBV9 and TRBJ2-7; the match to TRBD2 covers 7 bases. The CDR3 runs to 15 residues. Trimming removed 3 bases from V and 2 bases from J; junction bases left unmatched: 8. CDR1 is SGDLS and CDR2 is YYNGEE in the germline V gene. Combining the CDR3 with reference TRBV9 and TRBJ2-7 gives the whole variable domain DSGVTQTPKHLITATGQRVTLRCSPRSGDLSVYWYQQSLDQGLQFLIQYYNGEERAKGNILERFSAQQFPDLHSELNLSSLELGDSALYFCASSASSGAAYEQYFGPGTRLTVT.

In its sample, this clonotype was seen a few times. The CDR3 DNA is TGTGCCAGCTCTGACAGGACCAGCAATCAGCCCCAGCATTTT. Translation: CASSDRTSNQPQHF. V gene TRBV6-2 or TRBV6-3 combines with J gene TRBJ1-5; a weak D match, TRBD1 (6 bases). This CDR3 has 14 residues. CDR1 MNHEY and CDR2 SVGEGT come from the germline V gene. V was cut by 8 bases and J by 1 base, with 12 bases left in between.

The chain uses TRBV28 and TRBJ2-7; TRBD1 might be the D (5 bases). Germline V gene data show CDR1 as MDHEN and CDR2 as SYDVKM. CDR3 size: 13 residues. Trimming cost V 6 bases and J 6 bases, with 15 bases left between them. The CDR3 sequence is CASRNAGLREQYF. CDR3 nucleotide sequence: TGTGCCAGCAGAAATGCAGGGTTACGCGAGCAGTACTTC.

This chain joins TRBV11-3 and TRBJ2-5; perhaps D is TRBD1 or TRBD2 (6 bases each). Trimming shortened V by 1 base and J by 4 bases, and 13 bases separated the two germline ends. Germline values: CDR1 SGHNT, CDR2 YENEEA. The CDR3 runs to 15 residues. CDR3 nucleotides: TGTGCCAGCAGCTTAGCGGGGGCTGGACGAGAGACCCAGTACTTC. Translation gives CASSLAGAGRETQYF.

This clonotype was found many times. This chain links TRBV12-3 or TRBV12-4 with TRBJ2-4, with TRBD1 matching 9 bases. Losses at the gene ends were 5 bases for V and 12 bases for J; bases not matched to a gene: 5. The CDR3 runs to 12 residues. The CDR3 reads CASSQGQGHQYF. In nucleotides, the CDR3 is TGTGCCAGCAGTCAGGGACAGGGACATCAGTACTTC.

This chain links TRBV6-2 or TRBV6-3 with TRBJ2-3; TRBD2 agrees at 13 bases. The germline V gene has CDR1 MNHEY and CDR2 SVGEGT. This CDR3 spans 17 amino acids. V was pared by 8 bases and J by 0 bases, with 8 bases of the junction left unmatched. The CDR3: CASGPLAGGPSTDTQYF. CDR3 bases: TGTGCCAGCGGACCACTAGCGGGGGGGCCCAGCACAGATACGCAGTATTTT.

This clonotype was seen more than once but under ten times. The chain has TRBV7-8 and TRBJ2-6; D call uncertain. CDR3 length equals 14 residues. Trimming removed 2 bases at V and 4 bases at J, with 6 bases between. The germline V gene has CDR1 SGHVS and CDR2 FQNEAQ. The CDR3 bases are TGTGCCAGCAGCTTACAGCCCGGGGCCAACGTCCTGACTTTC. Its translation is CASSLQPGANVLTF. Together with reference TRBV7-8 and TRBJ2-6, the CDR3 gives the full variable domain: GAGVSQSPRYKVAKRGQDVALRCDPISGHVSLFWYQQALGQGPEFLTYFQNEAQLDKSGLPSDRFFAERPEGSVSTLKIQRTQQEDSAVYLCASSLQPGANVLTFGAGSRLTVL.

The V gene is TRBV4-3, the J gene TRBJ2-3; 14 bases are a match to TRBD2. The germline gives CDR1 LGHNA, CDR2 YSLEER. Trimming took 3 bases from V and 3 from J; bases not matched to a gene: 11. The CDR3 spans 19 residues. The CDR3 sequence: CASSHLPTSGRAETDTQYF. For the CDR3, the DNA is TGCGCCAGCAGCCACCTTCCGACTAGCGGGAGGGCCGAAACAGATACGCAGTATTTT.

This chain uses TRBV3-1 with TRBJ1-5; a possible D gene is TRBD1 (5 bases). This CDR3 has 15 amino acids. Looked up from germline, CDR1 is LGHDT and CDR2 is YNNKEL (reference sequence). The V end lost 0 bases, the J end lost 6 bases, and 12 bases lay between the germline ends. CDR3 protein: CASSQEATGGQPQHF. The CDR3 nucleotides read TGTGCCAGCAGCCAAGAGGCAACGGGGGGTCAGCCCCAGCATTTT.

Ten or more counts support this clonotype. The rearrangement links TRBV5-1 to TRBJ2-1; D gene unclear. Germline V gene lookup returns CDR1 SGHRS and CDR2 YFSETQ. The CDR3 covers 15 residues. The V end was cut by 6 bases, the J end by 3 bases, with 16 bases between. DNA for the CDR3: TGCGCCAGCAAGAAAGGGCCTAGGGTCTACAATGAGCAGTTCTTC. Its protein is CASKKGPRVYNEQFF.

This clonotype has at least ten counts. J is TRBJ2-7 and V is TRBV4-1, with 7 bases identical to TRBD2. The CDR3 covers 16 residues. CDR1 and CDR2 (germline): MGHRA, YSYEKL. J gave up 7 bases and V 0 bases, and 12 bases lay outside the gene matches. The CDR3 sequence is CASSQDLPGGRWEQYF. CDR3 nucleotides: TGCGCCAGCAGCCAAGATCTACCGGGAGGACGATGGGAGCAGTACTTC.

This chain joins TRBV28 and TRBJ2-3; 9 nucleotides match TRBD2. Losses at the gene ends were 3 bases for V and 2 bases for J; bases not matched to a gene: 6. CDR1 and CDR2 from the germline V gene are MDHEN and SYDVKM. The CDR3 covers 16 residues. The CDR3 reads CASSLASGDLTDTQYF. CDR3 sequence (DNA): TGTGCCAGCAGTTTGGCTAGCGGGGACCTCACAGATACGCAGTATTTT. The variable domain in full, with the rest retrieved from reference TRBV28 and TRBJ2-3, is DVKVTQSSRYLVKRTGEKVFLECVQDMDHENMFWYRQDPGLGLRLIYFSYDVKMKEKGDIPEGYSVSREKKERFSLILESASTNQTSMYLCASSLASGDLTDTQYFGPGTRLTVL.

This clonotype turned up a few times. This chain links TRBV5-1 with TRBJ2-1; 11 bases agree with TRBD2. Losses at the gene ends were 5 bases for V and 2 bases for J; bases not matched to a gene: 3. The CDR3 is 15 amino acids. Germline V gene lookup returns CDR1 SGHRS and CDR2 YFSETQ. The CDR3 loop is CASSQTSGTYNEQFF. The CDR3 region has the DNA TGCGCCAGCAGTCAGACTAGCGGGACCTACAATGAGCAGTTCTTC.

In this sample, this clonotype turned up once. The chain carries TRBV3-1 and TRBJ2-3, with D possibly TRBD2 on 5 matching bases. V was cut by 0 bases and J by 2 bases, with 15 bases left in between. The CDR3 spans 17 residues. Germline V CDR1 and CDR2: LGHDT, YNNKEL (reference sequence). CDR3 sequence: CASSQERGPKDTDTQYF. The CDR3 DNA reads TGTGCCAGCAGCCAAGAAAGAGGGCCGAAGGACACAGATACGCAGTATTTT.

This clonotype was detected many times. The CDR3 DNA is TGTGCCATCAGTGGGGACAGGGTGGGTGAGCAGTTCTTC. The encoded protein is CAISGDRVGEQFF. V usage is TRBV10-3 and J usage is TRBJ2-1; 9 bases map to TRBD1. The CDR3 contains 13 residues. V lost 4 bases to trimming and J lost 9 bases; unmatched junction nucleotides: 4. From germline, CDR1 is ENHRY and CDR2 SYGVKD.

This clonotype was observed a few times. The J gene is TRBJ2-5, the V gene TRBV20-1; D might be TRBD2 (5 bases). The length of the CDR3 is 13 residues. Germline V gene lookup returns CDR1 DFQATT and CDR2 SNEGSKA (reference sequence). Trimming pared 6 bases from V and 1 base from J, leaving 12 bases between. The DNA of the CDR3 is TGCAGTGCCCTAGCCGGGTTCCAAGAGACCCAGTACTTC. Protein product: CSALAGFQETQYF.

The J gene is TRBJ2-3, the V gene TRBV6-4, with D possibly being TRBD2 (6 bases). CDR1 is MRHNA and CDR2 is SNTAGT in the germline V gene. Trimming cost V 8 bases and J 2 bases, with 11 bases left between them. The CDR3 contains 13 residues. DNA of the CDR3: TGTGCCAGCTCGCGGGATATCACAGATACGCAGTATTTT. It codes for CASSRDITDTQYF.

The chain uses TRBV7-9 and TRBJ1-3; D call uncertain. The CDR3 has 10 residues. Germline V gene data show CDR1 as SEHNR and CDR2 as FQNEAQ (reference sequence). The CDR3 sequence: CGYSGNTIYF. The CDR3 DNA reads TGTGGTTACTCTGGAAACACCATATATTTT.